The 3 T cell receptor beta chains listed next were all sequenced from one sample in a study of cytotoxic CD8 clonotypes in ibrutinib-treated CLL. TCRdb keeps only in-frame clones here, not all; method: immunoSEQ multiplex PCR. The sample holds some 150,000 clones, roughly 80% seen once. The material sequenced was PBMCs, taken after 12 months of ibrutinib treatment. Receptors were obtained from a human donor with chronic lymphocytic leukemia.

This chain connects TRBV6-5 to TRBJ2-2, with D possibly TRBD2 on 6 matching bases. CDR3 length equals 13 residues. V was cut by 4 bases and J by 9 bases, with 12 bases left in between. Germline V gives CDR1 MNHEY, CDR2 SVGAGI. The CDR3 sequence is CASSSPGRRELFF. CDR3 nucleotides: TGTGCCAGCAGTTCACCGGGGAGGAGGGAGCTGTTTTTT.

The J gene is TRBJ1-2, the V gene TRBV5-1; a possible D gene is TRBD1 (6 bases). CDR3 length: 14 amino acids. V was cut by 6 bases and J by 2 bases, with 14 bases left in between. Germline-derived CDR1 and CDR2 are SGHRS and YFSETQ. The CDR3: CASNPSGQNYGYTF. The DNA for the CDR3 is TGCGCCAGCAACCCCAGCGGACAGAACTATGGCTACACCTTC.

The CDR3 sequence is CASSPPVVNEQFF. The CDR3 DNA is TGTGCCAGCTCACCACCGGTCGTGAATGAGCAGTTCTTC. The chain recombines TRBV18 with TRBJ2-1; D remains unclear. The germline gives CDR1 KGHSH, CDR2 LQKENI. V shed 0 bases and J shed 7 bases, with 7 bases lying between them. This CDR3 is 13 amino acids long. Supplemented by reference TRBV18 and TRBJ2-1, the full variable domain reads NAGVMQNPRHLVRRRGQEARLRCSPMKGHSHVYWYRQLPEEGLKFMVYLQKENIIDESGMPKERFSAEFPKEGPSILRIQQVVRGDSAAYFCASSPPVVNEQFFGPGTRLTVL.